Listed below are T cell receptor beta chains from one sample, sequenced in a study. TCRdb itself ran the 5' RACE reads through MiXCR, one entry per CDR3 protein. The sample has over 10,000 distinct CDR3 sequences, about a quarter seen once; the top ten hold 3%. Sequenced input: naive CD4+ T cells sorted from blood. These receptors were obtained from a female donor with breast cancer. Each CDR3 is given without its conserved first and last residue. The size entry is marked missing in some rows and otherwise reads once, few, many or a size class.

clone size,V gene,CDR3 protein
.,TRBV20-1,SARDGTPRSYEQY
.,TRBV28,ASSSPGTGVGSEQY
medium-sized,TRBV20-1,SAVPGQGSRPQH
many,TRBV9,ASSVEGADNEQF
.,TRBV5-5,ASSLGLGQARQPQH
.,TRBV7-2,ASRGRAVQYNEQF
.,TRBV6-6,ASSPRWLAGGPLIHGQF
.,TRBV20-1,GAVKREGSADTQY
medium-sized,TRBV30,AWSVERAGGYT
.,TRBV6-5,ASRPGWNTEAF
once,TRBV5-1,ASSSDSRNYGYT
medium-sized,TRBV12-3/TRBV12-4,ASSLPATNEKLF
.,TRBV7-8,ASSSARLRDQPQH
few,TRBV24-1,ATSAGTGLGYGYT
many,TRBV20-1,SALRQGYTEAF
medium-sized,TRBV6-1,ASIFTSGSPDEQF
.,TRBV15,ATSRDFSGANVLT
medium-sized,TRBV6-5,ASSYRSGNTEAF
.,TRBV20-1,SAPGLAGVGEAQY
many,TRBV20-1,SASPGYGYT
medium-sized,TRBV5-1,ASSPLYLGQGNTEAF
.,TRBV5-1,ASSTGTGRETQY
.,TRBV5-1,ASSPWTGDYEQY
.,TRBV20-1,SAYSGILLEQY
.,TRBV18,ASSPDANYGYT
many,TRBV20-1,SARGYEQY
many,TRBV24-1,ATSSAPGQGGPEQY
.,TRBV11-3,ASSLDGGVSSYNEQF
many,TRBV7-9,ASSLRRDKGGELF
medium-sized,TRBV5-1,ASSLSLGQGRYEQF
few,TRBV27,ASSLDPNSYNEQF
medium-sized,TRBV7-3,ASSLQTGANYEQY
many,TRBV6-5,ASSYDSQETQY
.,TRBV20-1,SALEALAEAYTDTQC
medium-sized,TRBV5-1,ASSSTAYEQY
once,TRBV20-1,SVRRSSGSPQH
many,TRBV12-3/TRBV12-4,ASSSLNAISGTPTDTQY
few,TRBV12-3/TRBV12-4,ASSLRAGDTSTYEQY
many,TRBV9,ASSVGTSGSGETQY
.,TRBV6-5,ASSYRSYSEQY
once,TRBV3-1,ASSQQLASKYEQY
many,TRBV5-1,ASSSPSGRLNTGELF
many,TRBV6-5,ASSSGTGRLRGYT
.,TRBV6-1,ASSEPASGAARTKNIQY
few,TRBV5-1,ASSLAEQLNTEAF
medium-sized,TRBV4-2,ASSQGGLASNTGELF
few,TRBV7-2,ASGLLAGRYNEQF
few,TRBV5-1,ASSFGLAGDNEQF
medium-sized,TRBV7-3,ASSLGGSRSSYEQY
.,TRBV7-2,ASSPQTGVYGYT
many,TRBV20-1,SAGRDWSSYNEQF
many,TRBV9,ASSLQVNTEAF
.,TRBV12-3/TRBV12-4,AGSLWRGNEQF
many,TRBV20-1,SAKGVGYGYT